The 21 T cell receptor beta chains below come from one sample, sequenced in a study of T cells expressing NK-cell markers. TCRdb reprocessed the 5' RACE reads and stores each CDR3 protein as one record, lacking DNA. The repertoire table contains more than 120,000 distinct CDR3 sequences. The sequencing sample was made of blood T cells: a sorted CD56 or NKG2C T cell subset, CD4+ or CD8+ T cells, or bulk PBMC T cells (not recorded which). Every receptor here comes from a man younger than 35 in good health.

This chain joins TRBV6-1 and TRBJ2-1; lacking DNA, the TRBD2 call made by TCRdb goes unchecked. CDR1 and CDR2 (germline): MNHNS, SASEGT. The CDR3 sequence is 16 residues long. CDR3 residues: CASSNGPPTTYNEQFF.

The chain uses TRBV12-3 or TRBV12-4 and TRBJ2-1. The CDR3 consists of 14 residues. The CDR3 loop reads CASSHVGVYNEQFF.

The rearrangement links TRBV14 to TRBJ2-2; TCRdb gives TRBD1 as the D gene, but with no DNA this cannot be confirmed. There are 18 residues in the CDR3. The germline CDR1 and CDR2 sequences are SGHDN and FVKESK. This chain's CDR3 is CASSPRTGGLSNTGELFF.

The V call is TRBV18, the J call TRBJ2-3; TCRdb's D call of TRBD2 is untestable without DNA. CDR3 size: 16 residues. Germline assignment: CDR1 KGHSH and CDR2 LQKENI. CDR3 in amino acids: CASSPPSGRGADTQYF.

CDR3 region: CASSLSAGEQYF. The chain has TRBV13 and TRBJ2-7. Per the germline V gene, CDR1 is PRHDT and CDR2 is FYEKMQ (reference sequence). This CDR3 has 12 amino acids.

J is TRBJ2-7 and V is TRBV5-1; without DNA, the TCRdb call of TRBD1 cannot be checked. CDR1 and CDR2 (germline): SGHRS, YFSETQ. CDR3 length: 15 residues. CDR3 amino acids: CASSPSTGGTYEQYF. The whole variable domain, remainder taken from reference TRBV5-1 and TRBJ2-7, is KAGVTQTPRYLIKTRGQQVTLSCSPISGHRSVSWYQQTPGQGLQFLFEYFSETQRNKGNFPGRFSGRQFSNSRSEMNVSTLELGDSALYLCASSPSTGGTYEQYFGPGTRLTVT.

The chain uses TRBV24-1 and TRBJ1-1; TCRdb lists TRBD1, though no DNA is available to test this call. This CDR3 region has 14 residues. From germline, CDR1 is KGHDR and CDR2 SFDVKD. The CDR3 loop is CATSDSGTGTEAFF.

CDR3: CASSQDYTDRGLRRYEQYF. The chain links TRBV4-2 to TRBJ2-7; TCRdb selects TRBD1, and the lack of DNA leaves this call unchecked. Germline CDR1 reads LGHNA; CDR2 reads YNFKEQ. The CDR3 extends over 19 amino acids.

The CDR3: CASGFKNIQYF. The chain links TRBV25-1 to TRBJ2-4. This CDR3 comprises 11 residues. The V gene's germline CDR1 is MGHDK and CDR2 SYGVNS.

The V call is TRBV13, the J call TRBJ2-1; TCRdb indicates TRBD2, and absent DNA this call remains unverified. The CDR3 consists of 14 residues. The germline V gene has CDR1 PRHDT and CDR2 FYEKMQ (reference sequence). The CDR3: CASSSRTSGHEQFF. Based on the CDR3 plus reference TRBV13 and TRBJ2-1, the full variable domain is AAGVIQSPRHLIKEKRETATLKCYPIPRHDTVYWYQQGPGQDPQFLISFYEKMQSDKGSIPDRFSAQQFSDYHSELNMSSLELGDSALYFCASSSRTSGHEQFFGPGTRLTVL.

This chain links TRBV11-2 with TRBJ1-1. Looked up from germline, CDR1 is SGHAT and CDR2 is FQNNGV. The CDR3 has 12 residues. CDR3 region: CASSFINTEAFF. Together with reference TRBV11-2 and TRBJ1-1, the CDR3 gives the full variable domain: EAGVAQSPRYKIIEKRQSVAFWCNPISGHATLYWYQQILGQGPKLLIQFQNNGVVDDSQLPKDRFSAERLKGVDSTLKIQPAKLEDSAVYLCASSFINTEAFFGQGTRLTVV.

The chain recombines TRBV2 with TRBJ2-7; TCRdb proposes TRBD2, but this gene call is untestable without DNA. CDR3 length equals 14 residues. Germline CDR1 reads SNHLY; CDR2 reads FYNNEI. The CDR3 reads CANPGLAGAYEQYF.

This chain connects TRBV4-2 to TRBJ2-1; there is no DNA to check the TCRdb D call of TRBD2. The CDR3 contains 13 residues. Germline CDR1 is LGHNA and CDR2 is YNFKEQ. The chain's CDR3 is CATGTSNYNEQFF.

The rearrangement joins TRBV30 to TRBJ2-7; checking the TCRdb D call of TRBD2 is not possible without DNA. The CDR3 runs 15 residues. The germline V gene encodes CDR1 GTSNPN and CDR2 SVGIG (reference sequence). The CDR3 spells CAWTVGAGGSDEQYF.

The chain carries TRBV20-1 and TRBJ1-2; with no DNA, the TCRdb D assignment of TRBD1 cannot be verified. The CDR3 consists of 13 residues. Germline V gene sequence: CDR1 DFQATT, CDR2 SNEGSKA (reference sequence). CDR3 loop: CSARDRAGYGYTF.

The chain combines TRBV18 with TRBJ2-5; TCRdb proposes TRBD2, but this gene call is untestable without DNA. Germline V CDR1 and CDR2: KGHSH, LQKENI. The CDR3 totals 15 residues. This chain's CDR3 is CASSEGLAGVETQYF.

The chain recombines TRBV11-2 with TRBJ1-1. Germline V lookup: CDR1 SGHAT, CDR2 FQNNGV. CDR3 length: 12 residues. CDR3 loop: CASSLGVTEAFF.

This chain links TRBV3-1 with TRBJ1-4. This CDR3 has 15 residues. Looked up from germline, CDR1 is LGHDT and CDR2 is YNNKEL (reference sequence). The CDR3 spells CASSHHRSSNEKLFF.

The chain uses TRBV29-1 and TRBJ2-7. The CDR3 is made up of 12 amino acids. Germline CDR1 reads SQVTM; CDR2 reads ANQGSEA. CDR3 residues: CSVEDSYYEQYF.

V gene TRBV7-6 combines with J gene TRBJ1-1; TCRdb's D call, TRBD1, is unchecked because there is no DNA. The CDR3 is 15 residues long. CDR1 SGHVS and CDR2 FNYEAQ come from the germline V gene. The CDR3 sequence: CASSFSTGENTEAFF.

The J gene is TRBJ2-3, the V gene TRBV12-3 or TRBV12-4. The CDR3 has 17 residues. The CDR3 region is CASSFAPTSIPTDTQYF.